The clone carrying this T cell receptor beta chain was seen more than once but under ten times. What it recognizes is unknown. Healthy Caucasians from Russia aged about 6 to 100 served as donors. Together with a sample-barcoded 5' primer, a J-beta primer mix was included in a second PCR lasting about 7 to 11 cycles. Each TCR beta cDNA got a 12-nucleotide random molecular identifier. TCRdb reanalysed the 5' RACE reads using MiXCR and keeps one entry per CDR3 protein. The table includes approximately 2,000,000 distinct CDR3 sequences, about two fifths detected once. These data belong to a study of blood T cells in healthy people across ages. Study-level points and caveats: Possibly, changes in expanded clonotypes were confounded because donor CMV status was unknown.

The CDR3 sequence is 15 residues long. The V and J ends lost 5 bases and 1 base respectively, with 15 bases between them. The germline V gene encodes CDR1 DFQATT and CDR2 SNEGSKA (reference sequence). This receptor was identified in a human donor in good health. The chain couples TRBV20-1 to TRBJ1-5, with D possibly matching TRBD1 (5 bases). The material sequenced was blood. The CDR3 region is CSASRQLKSNQPQHF. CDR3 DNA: TGCAGTGCTTCCCGACAGTTGAAAAGCAATCAGCCCCAGCATTTT.